A single sample is the source of the 14 T cell receptor beta chains below, sequenced in a study of T cell repertoires in cytomegalovirus infection. TCRdb ran MiXCR on the reads and lists one entry per CDR3 protein. The sample consists of about 770,000 distinct CDR3 sequences, 25% to 35% of them appearing once. These receptors have no known antigen. Sequenced material: cultured CD8+ T cells from PBMCs, taken from culture after CMV antigen stimulation. The receptors were gathered from a human donor in good health (CMV status not recorded). Some clones in this sample may be carry-over from other donors' samples.

The V gene is TRBV7-9, the J gene TRBJ1-2, with unresolved D. The CDR3 runs to 13 residues. Germline V lookup: CDR1 SEHNR, CDR2 FQNEAQ (reference sequence). V shed 0 bases and J shed 7 bases, with 9 bases lying between them. The CDR3 here is CASSLASGVGYTF. The CDR3 nucleotides read TGTGCCAGCAGCTTAGCGTCCGGGGTTGGCTACACCTTC.

The chain couples TRBV10-2 to TRBJ2-2; TRBD1 is a possible D gene (5 bases). The V end lost 10 bases, the J end lost 6 bases, and 18 bases lay between the germline ends. Germline V gives CDR1 WSHSY, CDR2 SAAADI. This CDR3 has 14 residues. The CDR3 DNA sequence: TGCGCCACCGGAAAAGGGGTCCCCCCCGGGGAGCTGTTTTTT. This translates into CATGKGVPPGELFF.

This clonotype was seen a handful of times. The chain carries TRBV4-2 and TRBJ1-1; 11 nucleotides line up with TRBD1. The CDR3 covers 17 residues. Germline V CDR1 and CDR2: LGHNA, YNFKEQ. V trimming: 5 bases; J trimming: 0 bases; junction bases outside the gene matches: 8. CDR3 loop: CASSSRDRGGMNTEAFF. Written as DNA, the CDR3 is TGTGCCAGCAGCTCGCGGGACAGGGGGGGGATGAACACTGAAGCTTTCTTT.

The gene calls are TRBV10-3 and TRBJ2-1; no reliable D call. The ends were cut back, 3 bases at V and 0 bases at J, with 12 bases in the middle. The CDR3 covers 16 residues. Germline V CDR1 and CDR2: ENHRY, SYGVKD. The CDR3 region is CAISDYGAISYNEQFF. Here the CDR3 DNA reads TGTGCCATCAGTGACTATGGCGCGATCTCCTACAATGAGCAGTTCTTC.

The rearrangement links TRBV6-2 or TRBV6-3 to TRBJ1-6; D is unresolved. The ends were cut back, 4 bases at V and 10 bases at J, with 8 bases in the middle. The germline V gene has CDR1 MNHEY and CDR2 SVGEGT. The CDR3 is made up of 12 amino acids. The CDR3 region has the DNA TGTGCCAGCAGTTCTGAGGGATCACCCCTCCACTTT. Its translation: CASSSEGSPLHF.

The J gene is TRBJ1-6, the V gene TRBV28; maybe TRBD1 (5 bases). This CDR3 region has 15 residues. V was pared by 1 base and J by 5 bases, with 9 bases between. Germline lookup yields CDR1 MDHEN and CDR2 SYDVKM. The CDR3 reads CASSLLGVNNSPLHF. As DNA, the CDR3 is TGTGCCAGCAGTTTATTGGGGGTAAATAATTCACCCCTCCACTTT.

In this sample, this clonotype turned up many times. The rearrangement joins TRBV12-3 or TRBV12-4 to TRBJ2-3; 9 bases agree with TRBD2. CDR3 size: 16 residues. The V and J ends lost 5 bases and 0 bases, in that order; junction bases with no gene match: 6. CDR3 coding DNA: TGTGCCAGCAGTCCAGGGACTAGCCGTAGCACAGATACGCAGTATTTT. It translates to CASSPGTSRSTDTQYF.

The gene calls are TRBV4-1 and TRBJ2-2; TRBD2 matches 12 bases. The CDR3 loop spans 18 amino acids. Germline V gives CDR1 MGHRA, CDR2 YSYEKL. V trimming: 1 base; J trimming: 5 bases; junction bases outside the gene matches: 8. CDR3 amino acids: CASSQGPSGGAETGELFF. The DNA of the CDR3 is TGCGCCAGCAGCCAAGGCCCTAGCGGGGGGGCCGAAACCGGGGAGCTGTTTTTT.

In its sample, this clonotype was seen once. J is TRBJ1-4 and V is TRBV27, with D possibly being TRBD1 (6 bases). This CDR3 has 15 amino acids. Between the trimmed V and J ends, which lost 4 bases and 1 base, there was a span of 10 bases. The germline V gene has CDR1 MNHEY and CDR2 SMNVEV (reference sequence). CDR3: CASSYGGGTNEKLFF. The CDR3 DNA sequence: TGTGCCAGCAGTTATGGGGGCGGAACTAATGAAAAACTGTTTTTT.

V is TRBV6-1 and J is TRBJ2-7; 9 nucleotides match TRBD1. The CDR3 is made up of 13 amino acids. V was pared by 5 bases and J by 7 bases, with 6 bases of the junction left unmatched. Germline CDR1 reads MNHNS; CDR2 reads SASEGT. In DNA, the CDR3 is TGTGCCAGCAGTTTTGGACAGGGGCGGGAGCAGTACTTC. Translation gives CASSFGQGREQYF.

This clonotype was counted only a few times. This chain joins TRBV9 and TRBJ2-7; 8 bases align to TRBD1. V trimming: 3 bases; J trimming: 5 bases; junction bases outside the gene matches: 4. The CDR3 covers 13 residues. Germline lookup yields CDR1 SGDLS and CDR2 YYNGEE. CDR3 nucleotides: TGTGCCAGCAGCGAAAGGACAGGGAACGAGCAGTACTTC. This encodes CASSERTGNEQYF.

For the CDR3, the DNA is TGTGCCAGCAGGTCACGGGCTGACGAGACCCAGTACTTC. Translation: CASRSRADETQYF. The V call is TRBV7-8, the J call TRBJ2-5; D gene unclear. There are 13 residues in the CDR3. V lost 6 bases and J 5 bases, leaving 13 bases between the germline ends. Germline lookup yields CDR1 SGHVS and CDR2 FQNEAQ.

V is TRBV10-3 and J is TRBJ2-6, with D possibly TRBD1 on 5 matching bases. Germline values: CDR1 ENHRY, CDR2 SYGVKD. This CDR3 contains 15 residues. Trimming removed 8 bases at V and 0 bases at J, with 11 bases between. CDR3 amino acids: CAIGKTDSGANVLTF. The CDR3 DNA reads TGTGCCATCGGAAAGACAGACTCTGGGGCCAACGTCCTGACTTTC.

The gene calls are TRBV20-1 and TRBJ1-3, with 8 bases fitting TRBD1. The CDR3 has 16 residues. Germline CDR1 is DFQATT and CDR2 is SNEGSKA (reference sequence). V lost 2 bases and J lost 1; bases outside the gene matches: 7. The CDR3, as DNA: TGCAGTGCTAGAACCAGGGGGCCGGATTCTGGAAACACCATATATTTT. Protein product: CSARTRGPDSGNTIYF.